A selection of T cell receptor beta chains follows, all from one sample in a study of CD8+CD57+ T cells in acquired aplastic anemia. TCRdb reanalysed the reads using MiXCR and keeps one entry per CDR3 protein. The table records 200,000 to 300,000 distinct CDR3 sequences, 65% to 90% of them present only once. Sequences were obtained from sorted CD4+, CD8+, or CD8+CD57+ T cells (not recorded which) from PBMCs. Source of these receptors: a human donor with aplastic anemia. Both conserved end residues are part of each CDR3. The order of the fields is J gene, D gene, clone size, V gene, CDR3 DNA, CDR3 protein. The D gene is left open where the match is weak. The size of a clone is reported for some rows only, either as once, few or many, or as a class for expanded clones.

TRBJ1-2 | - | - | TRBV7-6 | TGTGCCAGCACCCTAGGGGGAGTCCCCTCCGGGGCCAACACCTTC | CASTLGGVPSGANTF
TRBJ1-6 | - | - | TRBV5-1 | TGTGCCAGCAGCCCCGCCGGGGGCAGCAATCTCCACTTT | CASSPAGGSNLHF
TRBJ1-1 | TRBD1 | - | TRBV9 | TGTGCCAGCAGCGGAGGGGGACAGAGCACAGATACGCGGACTGAAGCTTTCTTT | CASSGGGQSTDTRTEAFF
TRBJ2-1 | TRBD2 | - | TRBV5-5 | TGTGCCAGCAGCTGGGGACTAGCGGGGGGTTACAATGAGCAGTTCTTC | CASSWGLAGGYNEQFF
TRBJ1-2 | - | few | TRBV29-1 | TGCAGCGTGGAAGAACAGGTTAACTATGGCTACACCTTC | CSVEEQVNYGYTF
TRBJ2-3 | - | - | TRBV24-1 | TGTGCCAGCAGTTACGTGGAGGGTAACTACACGCAGTACTTT | CASSYVEGNYTQYF
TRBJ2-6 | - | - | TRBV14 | TGTGCCAGCAGCCTATACACTAGATCCACCCAAGAGATCCTGACTTTC | CASSLYTRSTQEILTF
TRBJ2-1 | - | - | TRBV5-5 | TGTGCCAGCAGCTCCTCACAGGTAGGAGATGAGCAGTTCTTC | CASSSSQVGDEQFF
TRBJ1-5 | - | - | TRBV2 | TGTGCCAGCAGTGAGTGCTATAGCAATCAGCCCCAGCACTTT | CASSECYSNQPQHF
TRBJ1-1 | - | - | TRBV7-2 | TGTGCCAGCAGCTTAGCTCGAGGACCCAATACGGAGGCTTTCTTT | CASSLARGPNTEAFF
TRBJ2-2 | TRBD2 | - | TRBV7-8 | TGTGCCAGCAGCTTAGCGGGAGGGGCGGTGTTTTTT | CASSLAGGAVFF
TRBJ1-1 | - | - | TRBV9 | TGTGCCAGCGGCTCAACTACAGGCATTCAAGCTTTCTTT | CASGSTTGIQAFF
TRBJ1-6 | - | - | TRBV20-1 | TGCAGTGCTAGACCCCAGGGGTCACCCCTCCACTTT | CSARPQGSPLHF
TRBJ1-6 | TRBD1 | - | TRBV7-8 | TGTGCCAGCAGCTTAGACAGGGGGCCCGATACGCAGCACTTT | CASSLDRGPDTQHF
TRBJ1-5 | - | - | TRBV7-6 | TGTGCCAGCAGCTTAGGACACCTAAATAGCAATCAGCCCCAGCATTTT | CASSLGHLNSNQPQHF
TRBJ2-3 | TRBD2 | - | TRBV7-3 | TGTGCCAGCAGAATAGCGGGAGATCCCGTTACGCAGTATTTT | CASRIAGDPVTQYF
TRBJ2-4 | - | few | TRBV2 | TGTGCCAGCGGTGGTGCTGGGAACATTCAGCACTTC | CASGGAGNIQHF
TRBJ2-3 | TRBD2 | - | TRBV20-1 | TGCAGTGCTCCAACCCTCCAACTAGCGGCGGGGGCAGATACGCAGTATTTT | CSAPTLQLAAGADTQYF
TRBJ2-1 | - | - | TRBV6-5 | TGTGCCAGCAAGATGGGGAGGGGGCTAGGTGAGCAGTTCTTC | CASKMGRGLGEQFF
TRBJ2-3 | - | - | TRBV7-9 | TGTGCCAGCAGCTTAGCGGGAACTAATGAAAAACAGTATTTT | CASSLAGTNEKQYF
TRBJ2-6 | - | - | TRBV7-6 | TGTGCCAGCACCCTGTGGAGCGGCCCATCTAGGTCCAACGTCCTGACTTTC | CASTLWSGPSRSNVLTF
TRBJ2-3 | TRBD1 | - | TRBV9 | TGTGCCAGCAGCCCTCCAATGGGACAGGGGGCAGATACGCAGTATTTT | CASSPPMGQGADTQYF
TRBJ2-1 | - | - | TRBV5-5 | TGTGCCAGCAGCTCCTCACAGGCCCGGGACTCCCGCTACAATGAGCAGTTCTTC | CASSSSQARDSRYNEQFF
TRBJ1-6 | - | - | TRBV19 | TGTGCCAGTAGTTTTGCTCAGGGGTTCTCACCCCTCCACTTT | CASSFAQGFSPLHF
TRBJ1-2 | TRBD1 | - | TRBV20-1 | TGCAGTGCTAGAGATCCGGTCACCGCAGGACAGGGAGGCTACACCTTC | CSARDPVTAGQGGYTF
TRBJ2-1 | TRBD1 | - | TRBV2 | TGTGCCAGCAGCAAAAGGGGGCTAAAAAACACCATATACTTT | CASSKRGLKNTIYF
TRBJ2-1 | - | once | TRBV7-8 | TGTGCCAGCAGCTTAGCGGGAGGCGCCGATACGGATTATCAGTTCTTC | CASSLAGGADTDYQFF
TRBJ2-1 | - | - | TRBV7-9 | TGTGCCAGCAGTGTTCAGGGGATCCATGAGCAGTTCTTC | CASSVQGIHEQFF
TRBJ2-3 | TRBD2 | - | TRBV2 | TGTGCCAGCAGCCGAACTAGCGCGGGGGATGATACGCAGTATTTT | CASSRTSAGDDTQYF
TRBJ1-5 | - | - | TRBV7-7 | TGTGCCGGCGGGGACGGGGGCACAGGTACGCAGTATTTGCATTTT | CAGGDGGTGTQYLHF
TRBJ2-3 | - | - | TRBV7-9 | TGTGCCAGCAGCCTAGGGGGGGGTCCCGCTGCGGCCAACTTT | CASSLGGGPAAANF
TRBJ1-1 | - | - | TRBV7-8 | TGTGCCAGCAGCTTAGCGGGAGGGGCTGAAGCTTTCTTT | CASSLAGGAEAFF
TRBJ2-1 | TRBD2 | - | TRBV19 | TGTGCCAGTAGCCTAGCGGGGGGAACCTACAAGGAGGAGTTCTTCTTC | CASSLAGGTYKEEFFF
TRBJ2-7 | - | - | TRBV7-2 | TGTGCCAGCAGCTCCCATCCTAGCTACAATGAGCAGTTC | CASSSHPSYNEQF
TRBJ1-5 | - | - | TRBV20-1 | TGCAGTGCCAGCGGGGGGGAAGGTCAGCCCCAGCATTTT | CSASGGEGQPQHF
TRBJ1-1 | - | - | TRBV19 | TGTGCCAGTAGTATAGCTCTCGGAGCCTACAATGAGGCTTTCTTT | CASSIALGAYNEAFF
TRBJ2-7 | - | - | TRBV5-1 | TGCGCCAGCAGCCCCGTGCAGGACCAAGGGCAGTACTTC | CASSPVQDQGQYF
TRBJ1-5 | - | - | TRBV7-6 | TGTGCCAGCAGTTCGAACAGGGCACATTCACCCCTCCACAATCAGCCCCAGCATTTT | CASSSNRAHSPLHNQPQHF
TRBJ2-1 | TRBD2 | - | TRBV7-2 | TGTGCCAGCAGCAAGAGGGGCGGGGGTAGCTACAATGAGCAGTTCTTC | CASSKRGGGSYNEQFF
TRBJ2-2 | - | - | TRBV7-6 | TGTGCCAGCAGCCAAGGTACTTCTTCACCCCTGCACTTT | CASSQGTSSPLHF
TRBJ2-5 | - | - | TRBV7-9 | TGTGCCAGCAGCAGTGGCAGAGAGGGGGAGACCGAGTACTTC | CASSSGREGETEYF